Shown below are 12 T cell receptor beta chains from a single sample sequenced in a study of blood T cell repertoires in COVID-19. Libraries were prepared by immunoSEQ multiplex PCR; TCRdb keeps only in-frame clonotypes and omits some of them. The sample carries tens of thousands of clones, 88% recorded once. The sequencing input was peripheral blood. These receptors all stem from a human donor in a cohort sampled during active COVID-19.

This chain links TRBV5-1 with TRBJ2-3; 8 positions match TRBD1. This CDR3 is built from 14 residues. Trimming cost V 4 bases and J 4 bases; bases outside gene matches: 5. Germline-derived CDR1 and CDR2 are SGHRS and YFSETQ. This CDR3 reads CASSGGQAADTQYF. The CDR3 coding sequence is TGCGCCAGCAGCGGGGGACAGGCCGCAGATACGCAGTATTTT.

The V and J genes are TRBV5-1 and TRBJ2-7; 11 bases match TRBD2. The CDR3 runs 17 residues. Trimming cost V 4 bases and J 3 bases; bases outside gene matches: 12. CDR1 SGHRS and CDR2 YFSETQ come from the germline V gene. DNA for the CDR3: TGCGCCAGCAGCCCGACGGCGACTAGCGGGGACATCTACGAGCAGTACTTC. Translated, it gives CASSPTATSGDIYEQYF.

V is TRBV6-6 and J is TRBJ1-4; 8 nucleotides line up with TRBD1. Germline V gene sequence: CDR1 MNHNY, CDR2 SVGAGI (reference sequence). J lost 7 bases, V lost 4 bases, and 5 bases had no gene match. This CDR3 is 14 amino acids long. The CDR3 DNA is TGTGCCAGCAGTTTCAGGACAGGGAGTGAAAAACTGTTTTTT. Its translation is CASSFRTGSEKLFF.

This clone was seen once. DNA for the CDR3: TGTGCCTGGTCCGGACTAGCGGGAAGTGAGCATACGCAGTATTTT. Protein sequence: CAWSGLAGSEHTQYF. J is TRBJ2-3 and V is TRBV30; 12 nucleotides align to TRBD2. Trimming removed 5 bases from V and 7 bases from J; junction bases left unmatched: 10. The CDR3 consists of 15 residues. Germline V CDR1 and CDR2: GTSNPN, SVGIG (reference sequence).

For this clone: One end of the junction is discordant with germline, which a read error may explain. The chain recombines TRBV10-1 with TRBJ2-3; 10 nucleotides agree with TRBD2. The CDR3 spans 17 residues. From germline, CDR1 is WNHNN and CDR2 SYGVQD (reference sequence). CDR3 sequence: CASSDSASSGSTDTQYF. The CDR3 DNA reads as TGCGCCAGCAGTGATAGTGCATCTAGCGGGAGCACGGATACGCAGTATTTT.

V gene TRBV3-1 (or the pseudogene TRBV3-2) combines with J gene TRBJ2-7; 7 bases match TRBD2. Germline assignment: CDR1 LGHDT and CDR2 YNNKEL (reference sequence). This CDR3 contains 15 residues. Trimming took 0 bases from V and 3 from J; bases not matched to a gene: 5. This CDR3 is CASSQDPLAIYEQYF. Here the CDR3 DNA reads TGTGCCAGCAGCCAAGATCCACTAGCGATCTACGAGCAGTACTTC.

The rearrangement uses TRBV3-1 (or the pseudogene TRBV3-2) and TRBJ1-3; unclear D gene. The CDR3 has 16 amino acids. The ends were cut back, 4 bases at V and 2 bases at J, with 15 bases in the middle. CDR1 and CDR2 from the germline V gene are LGHDT and YNNKEL (reference sequence). CDR3 protein: CASSPSRGAPGNTIYF. CDR3 in DNA: TGTGCCAGCAGCCCTTCCCGGGGAGCCCCTGGAAACACCATATATTTT.

This clone was detected only a few times. The V gene is TRBV9, the J gene TRBJ1-2, with D uncertain. CDR1 and CDR2 (germline): SGDLS, YYNGEE. The V gene lost 4 bases and the J gene lost 0 bases, with 13 bases spanning the gap. This CDR3 is 15 amino acids long. CDR3 sequence: CASSYLEAPNYGYTF. CDR3 sequence (DNA): TGTGCCAGCAGCTACCTGGAGGCTCCTAACTATGGCTACACCTTC.

The chain recombines TRBV4-1 with TRBJ2-7; 8 bases line up with TRBD1. Unmatched junction bases numbered 8, after V lost 0 bases and J lost 4 bases. The germline gives CDR1 MGHRA, CDR2 YSYEKL. This CDR3 contains 16 residues. DNA for the CDR3: TGCGCCAGCAGCCAAGAGGTACGAGACAGGGGATACGAGCAGTACTTC. Translated: CASSQEVRDRGYEQYF.

Only a few counts were recorded for this clone. V and J are TRBV19 and TRBJ2-1; no reliable D call. V gave up 3 bases and J gave up 5 bases, with 8 bases separating them. Germline CDR1 is LNHDA and CDR2 is SQIVND (reference sequence). The CDR3 runs to 13 residues. The CDR3 nucleotides read TGTGCCAGTAGTATTTCCCAGAACAATGAGCAGTTCTTC. This codes for CASSISQNNEQFF. Looking up the rest from reference TRBV19 and TRBJ2-1 gives the full variable domain: DGGITQSPKYLFRKEGQNVTLSCEQNLNHDAMYWYRQDPGQGLRLIYYSQIVNDFQKGDIAEGYSVSREKKESFPLTVTSAQKNPTAFYLCASSISQNNEQFFGPGTRLTVL.

V gene TRBV29-1 combines with J gene TRBJ2-5; 9 nucleotides match TRBD2. The CDR3 totals 15 residues. V lost 2 bases, J lost 5 bases, and 9 bases stayed unmatched. Germline V lookup: CDR1 SQVTM, CDR2 ANQGSEA. Here the CDR3 reads CSVEPGSGRGETQYF. CDR3 sequence (DNA): TGCAGCGTTGAACCGGGTAGCGGGAGAGGTGAGACCCAGTACTTC.

In its sample, this clone was seen a few times. The genes are TRBV3-1 (or the pseudogene TRBV3-2) and TRBJ1-6, with no clear D. CDR3 length equals 14 residues. Trimming removed 1 base from V and 15 bases from J, with 16 bases in between. Per the germline V gene, CDR1 is LGHDT and CDR2 is YNNKEL (reference sequence). Written as DNA, the CDR3 is TGTGCCAGCAGCCAAGTAGGAGGGTTCGGGTACCTCCACTTT. Residues: CASSQVGGFGYLHF.